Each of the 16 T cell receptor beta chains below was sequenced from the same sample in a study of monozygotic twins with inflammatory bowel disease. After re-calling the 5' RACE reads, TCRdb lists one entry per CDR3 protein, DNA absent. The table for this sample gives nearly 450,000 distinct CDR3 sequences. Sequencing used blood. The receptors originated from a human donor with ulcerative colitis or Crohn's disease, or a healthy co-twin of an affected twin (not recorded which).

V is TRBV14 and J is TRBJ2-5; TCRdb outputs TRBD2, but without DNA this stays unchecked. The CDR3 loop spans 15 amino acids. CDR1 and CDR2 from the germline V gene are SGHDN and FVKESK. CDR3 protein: CASSLTTGRQETQYF.

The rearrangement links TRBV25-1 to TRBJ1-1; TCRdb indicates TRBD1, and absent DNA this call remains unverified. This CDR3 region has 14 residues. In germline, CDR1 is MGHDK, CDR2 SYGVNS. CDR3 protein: CAPGRGISCTEAFF.

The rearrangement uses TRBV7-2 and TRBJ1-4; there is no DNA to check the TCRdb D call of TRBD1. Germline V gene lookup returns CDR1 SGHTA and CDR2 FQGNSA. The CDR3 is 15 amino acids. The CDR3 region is CASSPGSTGSEKLFF.

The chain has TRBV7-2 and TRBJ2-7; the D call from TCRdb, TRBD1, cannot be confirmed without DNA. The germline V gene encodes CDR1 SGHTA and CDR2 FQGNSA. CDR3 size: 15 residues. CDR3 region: CASSRDSLGPYEQYF.

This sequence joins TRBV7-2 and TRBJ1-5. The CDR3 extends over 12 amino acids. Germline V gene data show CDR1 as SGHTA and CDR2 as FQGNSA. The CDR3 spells CASSLVAQPQHF.

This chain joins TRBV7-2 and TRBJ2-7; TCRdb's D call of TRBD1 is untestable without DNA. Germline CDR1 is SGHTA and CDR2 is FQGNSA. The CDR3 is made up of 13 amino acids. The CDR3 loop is CASSPVTGYEQYF.

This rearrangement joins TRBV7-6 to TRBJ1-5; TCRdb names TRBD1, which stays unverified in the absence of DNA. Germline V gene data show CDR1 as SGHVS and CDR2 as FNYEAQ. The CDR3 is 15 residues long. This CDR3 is CASSTTGGSNQPQHF. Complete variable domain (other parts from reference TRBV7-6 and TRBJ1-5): GAGVSQSPRYKVTKRGQDVALRCDPISGHVSLYWYRQALGQGPEFLTYFNYEAQQDKSGLPNDRFSAERPEGSISTLTIQRTEQRDSAMYRCASSTTGGSNQPQHFGDGTRLSIL.

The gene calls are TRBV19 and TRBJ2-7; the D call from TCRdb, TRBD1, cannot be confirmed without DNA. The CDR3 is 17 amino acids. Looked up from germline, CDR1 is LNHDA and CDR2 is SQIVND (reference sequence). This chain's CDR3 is CASSIGRGTGITYEQYF.

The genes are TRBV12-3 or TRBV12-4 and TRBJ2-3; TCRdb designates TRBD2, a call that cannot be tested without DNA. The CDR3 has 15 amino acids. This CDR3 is CASTSPRASTDTQYF.

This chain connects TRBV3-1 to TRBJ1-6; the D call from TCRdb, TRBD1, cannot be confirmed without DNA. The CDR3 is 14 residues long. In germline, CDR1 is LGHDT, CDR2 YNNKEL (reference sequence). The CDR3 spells CASSPRQGEATLHF.

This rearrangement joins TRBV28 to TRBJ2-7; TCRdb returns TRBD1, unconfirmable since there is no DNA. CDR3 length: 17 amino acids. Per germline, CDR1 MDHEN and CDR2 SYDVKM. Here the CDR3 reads CASSFLTHRGISYEQYF. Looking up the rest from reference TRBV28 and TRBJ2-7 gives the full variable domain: DVKVTQSSRYLVKRTGEKVFLECVQDMDHENMFWYRQDPGLGLRLIYFSYDVKMKEKGDIPEGYSVSREKKERFSLILESASTNQTSMYLCASSFLTHRGISYEQYFGPGTRLTVT.

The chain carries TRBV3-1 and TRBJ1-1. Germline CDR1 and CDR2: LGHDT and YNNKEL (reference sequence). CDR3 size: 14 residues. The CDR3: CASSQEKGWDEAFF.

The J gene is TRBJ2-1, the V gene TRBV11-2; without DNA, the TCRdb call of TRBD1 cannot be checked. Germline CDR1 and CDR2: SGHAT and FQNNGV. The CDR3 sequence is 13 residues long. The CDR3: CASSLRERDEQFF.

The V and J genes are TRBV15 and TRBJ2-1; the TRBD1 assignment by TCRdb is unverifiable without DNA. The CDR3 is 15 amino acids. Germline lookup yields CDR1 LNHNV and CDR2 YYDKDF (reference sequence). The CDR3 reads CATSRDPGPYNEQFF.

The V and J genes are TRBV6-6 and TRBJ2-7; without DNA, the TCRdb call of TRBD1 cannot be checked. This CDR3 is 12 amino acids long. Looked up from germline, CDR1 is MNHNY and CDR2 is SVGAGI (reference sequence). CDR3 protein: CASSQGQGKQYF.

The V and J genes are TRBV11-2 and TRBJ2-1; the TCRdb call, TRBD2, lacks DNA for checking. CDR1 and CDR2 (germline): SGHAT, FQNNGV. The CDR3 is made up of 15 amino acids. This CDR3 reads CASSLDIAGIYEQFF.